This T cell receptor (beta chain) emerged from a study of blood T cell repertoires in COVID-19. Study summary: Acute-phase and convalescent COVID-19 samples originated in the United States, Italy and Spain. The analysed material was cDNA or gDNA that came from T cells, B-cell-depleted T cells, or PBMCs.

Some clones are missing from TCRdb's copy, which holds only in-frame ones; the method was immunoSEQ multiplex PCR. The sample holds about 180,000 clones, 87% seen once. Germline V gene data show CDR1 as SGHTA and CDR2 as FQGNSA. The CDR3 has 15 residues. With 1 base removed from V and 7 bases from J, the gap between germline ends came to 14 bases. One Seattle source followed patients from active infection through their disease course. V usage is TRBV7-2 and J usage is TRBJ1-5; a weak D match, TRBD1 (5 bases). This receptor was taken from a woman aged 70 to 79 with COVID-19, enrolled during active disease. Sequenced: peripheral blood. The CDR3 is CASSLVGQGWQPQHF. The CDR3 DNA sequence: TGTGCCAGCAGCTTAGTTGGTCAGGGTTGGCAGCCCCAGCATTTT.